The T cell receptor beta chain under discussion was sequenced for a study of beta chain features in type 1 diabetes. Study outcomes and limitations: In type 1 diabetes patients, VDJ junctions had fewer insertions; deletions at these junctions were more frequent. Sequencing from cDNA could over-represent high-TCR-expressing cells. Any HLA-type effect on TCRB rearrangement remained unresolved here.

After removal of 2 bases from V and 6 bases from J, the junction contained 10 bases not matched to a gene. The germline V gene encodes CDR1 SGHAT and CDR2 FQNNGV. CDR3 length equals 18 residues. This clone was detected only a few times. Its target is not known. The whole isolated RNA underwent reverse transcription, so sequencing captured expressed TCRB transcripts. Here immunoSEQ multiplex PCR was the method, and the copy in TCRdb shows in-frame clones only, minus some. Of some 160,000 clones listed, approximately 9.9% are singletons. The sequenced sample consisted of central memory CD4+ T cells from blood. The receptor was isolated from a woman aged 18-29 years in good health. This rearrangement joins TRBV11-2 to TRBJ2-1; 13 bases map to TRBD2. In nucleotides, the CDR3 is TGTGCCAGCAGCTTAACCGGTACTGGACTAGCGGGAGTCAATGAGCAGTTCTTC. This translates into CASSLTGTGLAGVNEQFF.